One sample yielded the 13 T cell receptor beta chains listed below, sequenced in a study of cytomegalovirus exposure and HLA in healthy donors (dated by TCRdb to about 2017). Libraries were built with the immunoSEQ multiplex PCR assay. In TCRdb, the immuneACCESS table is reduced to in-frame sequences with V and J assigned. These tables do not hold every clone; where another copy was compared, an unresolved V gene accounts for under half, and the others remain unexplained. Across this sample there are more than 85,000 clones, with approximately 94% seen only once. The ten largest clones add up to approximately 1% of the sample. Sequencing was performed on PBMCs. All receptors come from a woman younger than 35 in good health and CMV-seronegative.

Only a few counts were recorded for this clone. The chain carries TRBV30 and TRBJ2-7; TRBD1 agrees at 7 bases. J gave up 0 bases and V 4 bases, and 6 bases lay outside the gene matches. The CDR3 sequence is 14 residues long. Germline V gives CDR1 GTSNPN, CDR2 SVGIG (reference sequence). The CDR3 DNA is TGTGCCTGGACTTCCGGGACAGTCTCCTACGAGCAGTACTTC. This gives the protein CAWTSGTVSYEQYF.

CDR3 DNA sequence: TGTGCCAGCAGCTTATTGGGGGGCGGGAGGGGCGCAGATACGCAGTATTTT. This codes for CASSLLGGGRGADTQYF. The chain joins TRBV5-4 to TRBJ2-3; 9 nucleotides line up with TRBD2. The J segment lost 4 bases and the V segment lost 2 bases, leaving 11 bases of the junction unmatched. The CDR3 length is 17 residues. Germline V gives CDR1 SGHNT, CDR2 YYREEE (reference sequence).

This clone was observed a single time. This chain uses TRBV11-3 with TRBJ1-2; 7 bases agree with TRBD1. Germline V gene data show CDR1 as SGHNT and CDR2 as YENEEA. With 4 bases clipped from V and 8 bases from J, the junction kept 7 bases outside the gene matches. The CDR3 contains 13 residues. CDR3 bases: TGTGCCAGCAGCTCCACAGGGGAAAAAGGCTACACCTTC. Amino acid sequence: CASSSTGEKGYTF.

CDR3 loop: CASDSGSTDTQYF. The CDR3 DNA follows: TGTGCCTCTGATAGCGGGAGTACAGATACGCAGTATTTT. The rearrangement joins TRBV30 to TRBJ2-3; 9 bases are a match to TRBD2. The CDR3 is 13 residues long. Unmatched junction bases numbered 5, after V lost 7 bases and J lost 3 bases. Germline V CDR1 and CDR2: GTSNPN, SVGIG (reference sequence).

CDR3 sequence reads: CASSLVRAYEQYF. The CDR3 nucleotides are TGTGCCAGCAGCTTGGTCAGGGCCTACGAGCAGTACTTC. The J gene is TRBJ2-7, the V gene TRBV5-6; D possibly corresponds to TRBD1 (5 bases). Trimming took 0 bases from V and 2 from J, leaving 6 bases between them. Looked up from germline, CDR1 is SGHDT and CDR2 is YYEEEE. The CDR3 contains 13 residues.

The chain couples TRBV27 to TRBJ2-1; TRBD2 agrees at 13 bases. The CDR3 has 16 amino acids. V was clipped by 3 bases and J by 8 bases; unmatched bases: 7. Germline lookup yields CDR1 MNHEY and CDR2 SMNVEV (reference sequence). In DNA, the CDR3 is TGTGCCAGCAGTTTCTCCGGACTAGCGGGAGCCTATGAGCAGTTCTTC. Its translation is CASSFSGLAGAYEQFF.

This clone occurred once. This chain joins TRBV5-1 and TRBJ2-2; 10 nucleotides line up with TRBD1. The V segment lost 3 bases and the J segment 6 bases; nucleotides outside the gene matches: 5. Germline CDR1 and CDR2: SGHRS and YFSETQ. The CDR3 length is 15 residues. The CDR3 sequence: CASSWGQGISGELFF. CDR3 DNA sequence: TGCGCCAGCAGCTGGGGACAGGGGATTTCCGGGGAGCTGTTTTTT.

This sequence joins TRBV11-2 and TRBJ2-5; D gene uncertain. Germline-derived CDR1 and CDR2 are SGHAT and FQNNGV. The CDR3 extends over 15 amino acids. The V and J ends lost 0 bases and 3 bases respectively, with 11 bases between them. The CDR3 sequence: CASSLDYGQEETQYF. DNA for the CDR3: TGTGCCAGCAGCTTAGATTATGGGCAGGAAGAGACCCAGTACTTC.

The chain links TRBV11-3 to TRBJ2-1; 9 nucleotides agree with TRBD1. Germline loops: CDR1 SGHNT, CDR2 YENEEA. The CDR3 runs to 15 residues. Trimming took 1 base from V and 2 from J; bases not matched to a gene: 0. The CDR3 sequence: CASSLGTGAYNEQFF. The CDR3 DNA sequence: TGTGCCAGCAGCTTAGGGACAGGGGCCTACAATGAGCAGTTCTTC.

The chain is built from TRBV19 and TRBJ2-4, with D maybe TRBD2 (6 bases). CDR1 LNHDA and CDR2 SQIVND come from the germline V gene (reference sequence). This CDR3 contains 16 residues. With 3 bases removed from V and 2 bases from J, the gap between germline ends came to 14 bases. The CDR3 DNA follows: TGTGCCAGTAGTATCCTGGCGGGGCCAACCAAAAACATTCAGTACTTC. Translated, it gives CASSILAGPTKNIQYF.

The rearrangement links TRBV19 to TRBJ1-5; D is uncertain. This CDR3 region has 13 residues. The germline gives CDR1 LNHDA, CDR2 SQIVND (reference sequence). V lost 7 bases to trimming and J lost 6 bases, with 13 bases between them. The chain's CDR3 is CASTWSLSQPQHF. CDR3 sequence (DNA): TGTGCCAGTACCTGGAGCTTGAGTCAGCCCCAGCATTTT. Together with reference TRBV19 and TRBJ1-5, the CDR3 gives the full variable domain: DGGITQSPKYLFRKEGQNVTLSCEQNLNHDAMYWYRQDPGQGLRLIYYSQIVNDFQKGDIAEGYSVSREKKESFPLTVTSAQKNPTAFYLCASTWSLSQPQHFGDGTRLSIL.

The rearrangement joins TRBV5-6 to TRBJ2-7; D is unresolved. V gave up 5 bases and J gave up 7 bases, with 10 bases separating them. Germline V gene data show CDR1 as SGHDT and CDR2 as YYEEEE. The CDR3 totals 11 residues. In nucleotides, the CDR3 is TGTGCCAGCAGTCTGCTACGGGAGCAGTACTTC. Its translation is CASSLLREQYF.

The V and J genes are TRBV19 and TRBJ1-6; D call uncertain. V was pared by 6 bases and J by 12 bases, with 12 bases between. Germline CDR1 and CDR2: LNHDA and SQIVND (reference sequence). CDR3 length: 12 amino acids. The CDR3 sequence: CASRSSGEPLHF. In nucleotides, the CDR3 is TGTGCCAGTAGATCCTCGGGAGAACCCCTCCACTTT.